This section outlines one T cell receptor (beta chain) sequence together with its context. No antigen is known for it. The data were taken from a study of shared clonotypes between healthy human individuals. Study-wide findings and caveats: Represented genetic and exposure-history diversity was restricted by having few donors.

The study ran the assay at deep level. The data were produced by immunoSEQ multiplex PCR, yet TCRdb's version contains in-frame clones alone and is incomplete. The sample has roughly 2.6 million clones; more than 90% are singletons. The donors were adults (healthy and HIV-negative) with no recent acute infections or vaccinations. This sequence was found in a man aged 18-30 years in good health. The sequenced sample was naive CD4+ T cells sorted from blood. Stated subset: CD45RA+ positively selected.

CDR3 in amino acids: CASSQELALPRYEQYF. The CDR3 region has the DNA TGCGCCAGCAGCCAAGAGTTGGCCTTGCCAAGATACGAGCAGTACTTC. The chain links TRBV4-3 to TRBJ2-7, with D unresolved. The germline V gene has CDR1 LGHNA and CDR2 YSLEER. V was cut by 0 bases and J by 4 bases, with 16 bases left in between. This CDR3 has 16 residues.